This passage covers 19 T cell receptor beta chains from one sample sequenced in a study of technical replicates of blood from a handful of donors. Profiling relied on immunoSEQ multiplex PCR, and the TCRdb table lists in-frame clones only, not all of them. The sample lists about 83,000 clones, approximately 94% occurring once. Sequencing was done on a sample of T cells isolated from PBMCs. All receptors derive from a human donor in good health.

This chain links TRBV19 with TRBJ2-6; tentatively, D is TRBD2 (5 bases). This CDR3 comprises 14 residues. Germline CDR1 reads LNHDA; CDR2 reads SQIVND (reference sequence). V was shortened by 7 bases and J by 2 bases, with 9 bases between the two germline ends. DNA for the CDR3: TGTGCCAGTATTGGGAGCGCTGGGGCCAACGTCCTGACTTTC. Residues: CASIGSAGANVLTF. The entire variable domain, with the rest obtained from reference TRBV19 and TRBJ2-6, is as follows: DGGITQSPKYLFRKEGQNVTLSCEQNLNHDAMYWYRQDPGQGLRLIYYSQIVNDFQKGDIAEGYSVSREKKESFPLTVTSAQKNPTAFYLCASIGSAGANVLTFGAGSRLTVL.

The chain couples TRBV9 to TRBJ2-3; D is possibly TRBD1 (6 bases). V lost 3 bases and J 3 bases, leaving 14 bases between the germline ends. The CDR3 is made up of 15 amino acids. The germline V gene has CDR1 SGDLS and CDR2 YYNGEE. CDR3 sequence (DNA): TGTGCCAGCAGCGCTACAGGGAGTAGGACAGATACGCAGTATTTT. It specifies CASSATGSRTDTQYF. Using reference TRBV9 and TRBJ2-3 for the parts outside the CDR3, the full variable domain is DSGVTQTPKHLITATGQRVTLRCSPRSGDLSVYWYQQSLDQGLQFLIQYYNGEERAKGNILERFSAQQFPDLHSELNLSSLELGDSALYFCASSATGSRTDTQYFGPGTRLTVL.

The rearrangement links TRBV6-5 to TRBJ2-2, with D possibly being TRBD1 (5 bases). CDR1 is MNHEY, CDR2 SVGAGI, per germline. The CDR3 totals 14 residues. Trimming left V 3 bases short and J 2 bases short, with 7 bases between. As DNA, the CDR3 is TGTGCCAGCAGTTATACAGGAAACACCGGGGAGCTGTTTTTT. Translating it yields CASSYTGNTGELFF.

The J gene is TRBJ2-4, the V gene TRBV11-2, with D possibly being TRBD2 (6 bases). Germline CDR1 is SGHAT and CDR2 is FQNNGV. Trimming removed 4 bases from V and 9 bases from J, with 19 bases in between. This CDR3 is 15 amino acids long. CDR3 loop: CASSSGGPGLSIQYF. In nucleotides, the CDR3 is TGTGCCAGCAGCTCCGGGGGACCGGGATTGAGCATTCAGTACTTC.

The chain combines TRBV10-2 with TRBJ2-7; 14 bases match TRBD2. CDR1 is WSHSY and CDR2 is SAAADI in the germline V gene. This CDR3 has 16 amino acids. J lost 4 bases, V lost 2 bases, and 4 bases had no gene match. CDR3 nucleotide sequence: TGCGCCAGCAGTGAGGGACTAGCGGGGGGTAAATACGAGCAGTACTTC. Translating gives CASSEGLAGGKYEQYF.

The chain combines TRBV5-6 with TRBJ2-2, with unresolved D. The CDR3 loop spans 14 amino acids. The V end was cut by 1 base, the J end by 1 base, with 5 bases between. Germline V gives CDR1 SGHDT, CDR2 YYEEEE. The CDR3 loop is CASSLSVNTGELFF. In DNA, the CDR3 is TGTGCCAGCAGCTTGTCCGTGAACACCGGGGAGCTGTTTTTT.

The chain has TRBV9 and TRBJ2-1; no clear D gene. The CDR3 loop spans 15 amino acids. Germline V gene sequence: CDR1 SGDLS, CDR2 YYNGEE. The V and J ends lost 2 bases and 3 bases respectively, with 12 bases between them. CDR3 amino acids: CASSVTSEYYNEQFF. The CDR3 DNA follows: TGTGCCAGCAGCGTTACGAGCGAGTACTACAATGAGCAGTTCTTC.

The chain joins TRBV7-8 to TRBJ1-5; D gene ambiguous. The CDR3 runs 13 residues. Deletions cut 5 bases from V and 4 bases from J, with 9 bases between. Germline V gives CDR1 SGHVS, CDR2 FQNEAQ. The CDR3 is CASSLSRNQPQHF. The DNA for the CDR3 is TGTGCCAGCAGCCTATCCCGGAATCAGCCCCAGCATTTT.

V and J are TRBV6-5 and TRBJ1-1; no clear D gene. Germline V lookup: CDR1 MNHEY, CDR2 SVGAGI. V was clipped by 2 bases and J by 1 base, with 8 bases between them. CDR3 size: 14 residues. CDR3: CASSYETKNTEAFF. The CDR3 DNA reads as TGTGCCAGCAGTTACGAAACAAAGAACACTGAAGCTTTCTTT.

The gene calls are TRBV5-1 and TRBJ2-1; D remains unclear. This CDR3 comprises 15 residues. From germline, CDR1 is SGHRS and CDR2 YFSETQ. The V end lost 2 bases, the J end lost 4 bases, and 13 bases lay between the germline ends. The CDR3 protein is CASSLEATGYNEQFF. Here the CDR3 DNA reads TGCGCCAGCAGCTTAGAGGCTACCGGGTACAATGAGCAGTTCTTC.

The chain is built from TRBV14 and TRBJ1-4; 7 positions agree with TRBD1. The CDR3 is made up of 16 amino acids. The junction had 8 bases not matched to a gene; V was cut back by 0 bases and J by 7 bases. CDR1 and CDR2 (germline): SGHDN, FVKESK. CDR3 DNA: TGTGCCAGCAGCCAAGATCTGGAGGGGGCTGTTGAAAAACTGTTTTTT. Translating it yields CASSQDLEGAVEKLFF. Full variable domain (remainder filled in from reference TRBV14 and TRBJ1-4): EAGVTQFPSHSVIEKGQTVTLRCDPISGHDNLYWYRRVMGKEIKFLLHFVKESKQDESGMPNNRFLAERTGGTYSTLKVQPAELEDSGVYFCASSQDLEGAVEKLFFGSGTQLSVL.

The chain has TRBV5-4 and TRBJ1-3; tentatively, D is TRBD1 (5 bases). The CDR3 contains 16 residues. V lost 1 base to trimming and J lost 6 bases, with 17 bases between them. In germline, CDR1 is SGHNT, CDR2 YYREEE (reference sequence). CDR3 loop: CASSLFGWGDPNTIYF. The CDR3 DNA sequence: TGTGCCAGCAGCTTGTTCGGGTGGGGCGATCCAAACACCATATATTTT.

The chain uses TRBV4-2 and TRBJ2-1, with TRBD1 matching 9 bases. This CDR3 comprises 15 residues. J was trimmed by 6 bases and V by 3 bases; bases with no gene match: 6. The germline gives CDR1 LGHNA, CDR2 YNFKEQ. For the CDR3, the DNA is TGTGCCAGCAGCCACGCGGGACAGGGTTCCAATGAGCAGTTCTTC. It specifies CASSHAGQGSNEQFF.

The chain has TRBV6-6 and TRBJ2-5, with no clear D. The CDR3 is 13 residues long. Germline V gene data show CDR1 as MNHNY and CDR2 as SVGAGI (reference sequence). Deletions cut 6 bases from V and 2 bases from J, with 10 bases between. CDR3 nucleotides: TGTGCCAGCAGAGCACAGATTCAAGAGACCCAGTACTTC. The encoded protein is CASRAQIQETQYF.

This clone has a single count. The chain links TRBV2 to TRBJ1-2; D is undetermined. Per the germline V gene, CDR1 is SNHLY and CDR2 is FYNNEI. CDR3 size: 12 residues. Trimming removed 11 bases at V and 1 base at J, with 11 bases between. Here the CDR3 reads CAGSGVNYGYTF. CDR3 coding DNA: TGTGCCGGCTCCGGGGTTAACTATGGCTACACCTTC.

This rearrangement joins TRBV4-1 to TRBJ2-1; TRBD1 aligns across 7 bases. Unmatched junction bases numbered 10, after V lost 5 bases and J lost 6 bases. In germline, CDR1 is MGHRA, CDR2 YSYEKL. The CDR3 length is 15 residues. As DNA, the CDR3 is TGCGCCAGCAGCTATAATGACAGGGTAGGCAATGAGCAGTTCTTC. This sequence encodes CASSYNDRVGNEQFF.

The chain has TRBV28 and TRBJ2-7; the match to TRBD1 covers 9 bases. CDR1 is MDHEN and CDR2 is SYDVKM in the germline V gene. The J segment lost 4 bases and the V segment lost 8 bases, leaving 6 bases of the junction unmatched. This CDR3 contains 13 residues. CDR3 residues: CASGTGNYYEQYF. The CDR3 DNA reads TGTGCCAGCGGGACAGGGAATTATTACGAGCAGTACTTC.

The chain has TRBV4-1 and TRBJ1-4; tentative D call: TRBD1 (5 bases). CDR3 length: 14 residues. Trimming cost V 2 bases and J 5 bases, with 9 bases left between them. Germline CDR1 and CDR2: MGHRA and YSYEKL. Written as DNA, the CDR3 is TGCGCCAGCAGCCAAACACAGGTCAATGAAAAACTGTTTTTT. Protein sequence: CASSQTQVNEKLFF.

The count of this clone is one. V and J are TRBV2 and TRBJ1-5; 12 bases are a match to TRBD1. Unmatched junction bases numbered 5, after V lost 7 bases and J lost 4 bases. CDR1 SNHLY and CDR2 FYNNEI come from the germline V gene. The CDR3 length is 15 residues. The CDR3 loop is CASTGTGGPNQPQHF. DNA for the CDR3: TGTGCCAGCACTGGGACAGGGGGCCCAAATCAGCCCCAGCATTTT.